This TCR beta chain originates from a study of cytomegalovirus exposure and HLA in healthy donors. Study findings and constraints: Segments of the TCR beta V type were, in most cases, productive about 87% or about 30% of the time in an earlier analysis. Versus the approximately 720-donor mean, an Asian-associated ancestry cluster reportedly showed fewer N-insertions in a later analysis. Researchers catalogued roughly 150 TCR beta chains as cytomegalovirus-associated.

Healthy individuals who donated bone marrow served as the donors. Germline V gene lookup returns CDR1 SGHTA and CDR2 FQGNSA. V lost 1 base to trimming and J lost 7 bases; unmatched junction nucleotides: 4. The CDR3 runs to 15 residues. With 60 Vbeta and 13 Jbeta primers, the PCR was carried out. Measured with immunoSEQ multiplex PCR; TCRdb has only the in-frame clones, and not every one. Of about 160,000 clones listed, around 72% are singletons. As concerns this clone: Its antigen is not known.

The TCR sequence derives from a man aged 40-49 years in good health and CMV-seropositive. The chain links TRBV7-2 to TRBJ1-6, with TRBD1 matching over 7 bases. The sequencing input was PBMCs. This CDR3 is CASSLEQGRNSPLHF. The CDR3 DNA is TGTGCCAGCAGCTTAGAACAGGGGCGGAATTCACCCCTCCACTTT.